The 4 T cell receptor beta chains below come from one sample, sequenced in a study of response to subunit inactivated influenza vaccine. TCRdb analysed the RT-PCR reads with MiXCR anew, one entry per CDR3 protein. The repertoire holds roughly 500,000 distinct CDR3 sequences, with about 15% as singletons. Sequencing was performed on CD4+ T cells sorted from PBMCs, taken about 23 months after vaccination. The source of these receptors is a man aged 45-69 years who received an inactivated influenza vaccine.

This clonotype was counted only a few times. V gene TRBV7-9 combines with J gene TRBJ1-1; D possibly corresponds to TRBD1 (5 bases). From germline, CDR1 is SEHNR and CDR2 FQNEAQ (reference sequence). This CDR3 contains 13 residues. V was shortened by 1 base and J by 6 bases, with 9 bases between the two germline ends. This CDR3 is CASSLGQGSEAFF. The DNA for the CDR3 is TGTGCCAGCAGCTTAGGGCAGGGATCTGAAGCTTTCTTT.

The chain employs TRBV3-1 and TRBJ2-1, with unresolved D. This CDR3 comprises 12 residues. The V and J ends lost 4 bases and 9 bases respectively, with 10 bases between them. Looked up from germline, CDR1 is LGHDT and CDR2 is YNNKEL (reference sequence). CDR3 protein: CASSRPRGEQFF. CDR3 nucleotide sequence: TGTGCCAGCAGCCGCCCCCGCGGTGAGCAGTTCTTC.

The CDR3 region is CSAHGGLAGLSNEQFF. The CDR3 DNA sequence: TGCAGTGCTCATGGGGGACTAGCGGGCTTAAGCAATGAGCAGTTCTTC. The J gene is TRBJ2-1, the V gene TRBV20-1; 12 positions agree with TRBD2. Germline CDR1 is DFQATT and CDR2 is SNEGSKA (reference sequence). This CDR3 is 16 amino acids long. Unmatched junction bases numbered 11, after V lost 5 bases and J lost 6 bases.

Many counts were recorded for this clonotype. V gene TRBV5-6 combines with J gene TRBJ1-5; D is possibly TRBD1 (5 bases). Germline V CDR1 and CDR2: SGHDT, YYEEEE. Deletions cut 0 bases from V and 7 bases from J, with 8 bases between. The CDR3 totals 13 residues. The CDR3: CASSLAGTQPQHF. Written as DNA, the CDR3 is TGTGCCAGCAGCTTGGCAGGGACGCAGCCCCAGCATTTT.